The 28 T cell receptor beta chains below all came from one sample that was sequenced in a study of blood T cell repertoires in COVID-19. Some clones are missing from TCRdb's copy, which holds only in-frame ones; the method was immunoSEQ multiplex PCR. The sample carries some 250,000 clones, about 87% recorded once. The source material was peripheral blood. The receptors stem from a woman between 55 and 75 years old with COVID-19, enrolled during active disease.

The chain has TRBV15 and TRBJ1-2; D not certain. This CDR3 has 12 amino acids. The germline V and J ends were trimmed by 3 bases and 8 bases, with 10 bases remaining between them. The germline gives CDR1 LNHNV, CDR2 YYDKDF (reference sequence). The CDR3 DNA reads as TGTGCCACCAGCAGGGGTGGGAGAGGCTACACCTTC. It translates to CATSRGGRGYTF.

The chain is built from TRBV2 and TRBJ2-7; tentatively, D is TRBD1 (5 bases). Germline V gene lookup returns CDR1 SNHLY and CDR2 FYNNEI. Trimming took 6 bases from V and 3 from J, leaving 18 bases between them. The CDR3 is 15 amino acids. The CDR3 DNA follows: TGTGCCAGCAGGTCTAGTAGACAGACTTTCTACGAGCAGTACTTC. The encoded protein is CASRSSRQTFYEQYF.

The V gene is TRBV18, the J gene TRBJ1-1; TRBD1 is a possible D gene (5 bases). The CDR3 is 16 residues long. In germline, CDR1 is KGHSH, CDR2 LQKENI. V lost 6 bases and J lost 0, with 17 bases in between. This CDR3 reads CASSHGGSGVNTEAFF. CDR3 nucleotide sequence: TGTGCCAGCTCCCACGGGGGGAGTGGGGTGAACACTGAAGCTTTCTTT.

The V and J genes are TRBV28 and TRBJ2-3; tentative D call: TRBD2 (6 bases). Trimming left V 3 bases short and J 2 bases short, with 9 bases between. CDR1 MDHEN and CDR2 SYDVKM come from the germline V gene. This CDR3 has 14 amino acids. This CDR3 reads CASSFGGNTDTQYF. The CDR3 DNA sequence: TGTGCCAGCAGTTTCGGCGGGAACACAGATACGCAGTATTTT.

This sequence joins TRBV7-3 and TRBJ2-1; 11 bases line up with TRBD2. The germline V gene has CDR1 SGHTA and CDR2 FQGTGA. V lost 5 bases, J lost 0 bases, and 9 bases stayed unmatched. The CDR3 has 18 amino acids. The DNA of the CDR3 is TGTGCCAGCAGCCCGGCGGGGACTAGCGGAAGCTCCTACAATGAGCAGTTCTTC. It specifies CASSPAGTSGSSYNEQFF.

This rearrangement joins TRBV28 to TRBJ2-5; 8 bases line up with TRBD2. The CDR3 has 15 amino acids. Germline-derived CDR1 and CDR2 are MDHEN and SYDVKM. Trimming removed 5 bases from V and 5 bases from J; junction bases left unmatched: 10. The CDR3 spells CASSRAGVWGETQYF. As DNA, the CDR3 is TGTGCCAGCAGTAGAGCGGGAGTCTGGGGGGAGACCCAGTACTTC.

The gene calls are TRBV19 and TRBJ2-7, with 15 bases fitting TRBD2. Trimming at V came to 4 bases and at J to 2 bases, leaving 9 bases not matched to a gene. Germline V gene sequence: CDR1 LNHDA, CDR2 SQIVND (reference sequence). CDR3 length: 18 amino acids. The CDR3 region has the DNA TGTGCCAGTAGTAGAGGCGGACTAGCGGGAGGGAGAACCTACGAGCAGTACTTC. Its protein is CASSRGGLAGGRTYEQYF.

J is TRBJ2-7 and V is TRBV18, with TRBD1 as a possible D gene (6 bases). Germline CDR1 KGHSH, CDR2 LQKENI. This CDR3 contains 15 residues. The V and J ends lost 2 bases and 3 bases respectively, with 14 bases between them. CDR3 sequence (DNA): TGTGCCAGCTCACCAAAAGGGGGAGATCTCTACGAGCAGTACTTC. Protein product: CASSPKGGDLYEQYF.

The chain couples TRBV19 to TRBJ1-5; the D gene is possibly TRBD1 (5 bases). The length of the CDR3 is 14 residues. Trimming removed 2 bases at V and 8 bases at J, with 13 bases between. Germline CDR1 is LNHDA and CDR2 is SQIVND (reference sequence). The CDR3, as DNA: TGTGCCAGTAGTATATTGCAGGGAACGGAGCCCCAGCATTTT. Translating it yields CASSILQGTEPQHF.

V is TRBV7-9 and J is TRBJ1-5; D gene uncertain. The CDR3 sequence is 15 residues long. V shed 4 bases and J shed 6 bases, with 16 bases lying between them. From germline, CDR1 is SEHNR and CDR2 FQNEAQ (reference sequence). Here the CDR3 DNA reads TGTGCCAGCAGCTCCATCCGAGGAGGGCTTCAGCCCCAGCATTTT. It yields the protein CASSSIRGGLQPQHF. Drawing the rest from reference TRBV7-9 and TRBJ1-5, the complete variable domain is DTGVSQNPRHKITKRGQNVTFRCDPISEHNRLYWYRQTLGQGPEFLTYFQNEAQLEKSRLLSDRFSAERPKGSFSTLEIQRTEQGDSAMYLCASSSIRGGLQPQHFGDGTRLSIL.

This clone was recorded once. The chain uses TRBV5-1 and TRBJ2-7, with a possible D match to TRBD1 (5 bases). V was cut by 0 bases and J by 3 bases, with 10 bases left in between. CDR1 SGHRS and CDR2 YFSETQ come from the germline V gene. This CDR3 region has 14 residues. The CDR3 sequence is CASSLGGIDYEQYF. In nucleotides, the CDR3 is TGCGCCAGCAGCTTGGGGGGCATAGACTACGAGCAGTACTTC.

The J gene is TRBJ2-7, the V gene TRBV11-2, with D possibly being TRBD2 (6 bases). Germline CDR1 reads SGHAT; CDR2 reads FQNNGV. CDR3 length equals 15 residues. Deletions cut 3 bases from V and 4 bases from J, with 16 bases between. The CDR3 spells CASSFSGRGGYEQYF. Here the CDR3 DNA reads TGTGCCAGCAGCTTTAGCGGAAGGGGTGGTTACGAGCAGTACTTC. The full variable domain, rest sourced from reference TRBV11-2 and TRBJ2-7, is EAGVAQSPRYKIIEKRQSVAFWCNPISGHATLYWYQQILGQGPKLLIQFQNNGVVDDSQLPKDRFSAERLKGVDSTLKIQPAKLEDSAVYLCASSFSGRGGYEQYFGPGTRLTVT.

The chain uses TRBV5-1 and TRBJ2-1, with 14 bases aligning to TRBD2. Germline CDR1 and CDR2: SGHRS and YFSETQ. V gave up 4 bases and J gave up 8 bases; unmatched junction bases: 5. The CDR3 is 15 amino acids. As DNA, the CDR3 is TGCGCCAGCAGCCCCCGACTAGCGGGAGGGCATGAGCAGTTCTTC. Its protein is CASSPRLAGGHEQFF.

This chain uses TRBV19 with TRBJ2-5, with 10 bases aligning to TRBD1. The CDR3 is 15 amino acids. In germline, CDR1 is LNHDA, CDR2 SQIVND (reference sequence). J lost 4 bases, V lost 4 bases, and 6 bases had no gene match. This CDR3 reads CASSTQTGGGETQYF. CDR3 DNA sequence: TGTGCCAGTAGTACCCAGACAGGGGGCGGAGAGACCCAGTACTTC.

The V gene is TRBV23-1, the J gene TRBJ2-1; D possibly corresponds to TRBD1 (6 bases). TRBV23-1 is recorded as an ORF, its role being uncertain. The CDR3 spans 16 residues. Deletions cut 5 bases from V and 4 bases from J, with 18 bases between. The CDR3 DNA reads as TGCGCCAGCAGTAGAAGACAGGCGTCAATATACAATGAGCAGTTCTTC. Protein sequence: CASSRRQASIYNEQFF.

This clone is a singleton in its sample. This sequence joins TRBV19 and TRBJ1-1; no clear D. The length of the CDR3 is 15 residues. V lost 1 base and J lost 1, with 10 bases in between. Per germline, CDR1 LNHDA and CDR2 SQIVND (reference sequence). The DNA for the CDR3 is TGTGCCAGTAGTATAGTGAGGGTAGCGAACACTGAAGCTTTCTTT. This translates into CASSIVRVANTEAFF.

CDR3 nucleotide sequence: TGTGCCAGCAGTTTTGGCAGAAGCTATGGCTACACCTTC. Translating it yields CASSFGRSYGYTF. V usage is TRBV28 and J usage is TRBJ1-2; D not resolved. The length of the CDR3 is 13 residues. Trimming shortened V by 3 bases and J by 4 bases, and 9 bases separated the two germline ends. CDR1 is MDHEN and CDR2 is SYDVKM in the germline V gene.

The chain has TRBV11-3 and TRBJ2-1, with D unresolved. CDR1 and CDR2 from the germline V gene are SGHNT and YENEEA. CDR3 length: 12 residues. Trimming took 2 bases from V and 10 from J, leaving 9 bases between them. DNA for the CDR3: TGTGCCAGCAGCTTATCCCCCTTCGAGCAGTTCTTC. Amino acid sequence: CASSLSPFEQFF.

V and J are TRBV4-1 and TRBJ1-2; 7 positions agree with TRBD1. From germline, CDR1 is MGHRA and CDR2 YSYEKL. The V segment lost 1 base and the J segment 4 bases; nucleotides outside the gene matches: 6. The CDR3 runs 15 residues. The CDR3 loop reads CASSQGGQSGYGYTF. The CDR3 coding sequence is TGCGCCAGCAGCCAAGGGGGACAGTCCGGCTATGGCTACACCTTC.

This clone was counted once. V usage is TRBV27 and J usage is TRBJ1-1; tentative D call: TRBD1 (5 bases). The CDR3 has 15 residues. V was cut by 4 bases and J by 0 bases, with 12 bases left in between. CDR1 and CDR2 from the germline V gene are MNHEY and SMNVEV (reference sequence). The CDR3 spells CASSSHRNLNTEAFF. DNA of the CDR3: TGTGCCAGCAGTTCACACAGGAATCTGAACACTGAAGCTTTCTTT.

The CDR3 nucleotides read TGTGCCAGCACTTATGGAGGGTCCACTGAAGCTTTCTTT. Translating it yields CASTYGGSTEAFF. V is TRBV12-3 or TRBV12-4 and J is TRBJ1-1; no definite D call. The CDR3 consists of 13 residues. The V end lost 7 bases, the J end lost 4 bases, and 13 bases lay between the germline ends.

The chain couples TRBV24-1 to TRBJ1-5; D possibly corresponds to TRBD1 (6 bases). Germline CDR1 and CDR2: KGHDR and SFDVKD. This CDR3 region has 14 residues. V lost 0 bases, J lost 6 bases, and 8 bases lay in between. CDR3 residues: CATSDLTGSQPQHF. CDR3 nucleotides: TGTGCCACCAGTGATTTGACAGGGTCTCAGCCCCAGCATTTT.

This clone was found a few times. V usage is TRBV28 and J usage is TRBJ2-7; D not certain. The CDR3 is made up of 17 amino acids. Trimming left V 2 bases short and J 2 bases short, with 19 bases between. Germline lookup yields CDR1 MDHEN and CDR2 SYDVKM. CDR3 nucleotide sequence: TGTGCCAGCAGTTTAAATCGCCTCGGCGGCTCAACCTACGAGCAGTACTTC. It codes for CASSLNRLGGSTYEQYF.

The chain links TRBV6-5 to TRBJ2-2; 7 positions agree with TRBD1. Germline CDR1 is MNHEY and CDR2 is SVGAGI. The V segment lost 3 bases and the J segment 4 bases; nucleotides outside the gene matches: 5. This CDR3 region has 15 residues. CDR3 bases: TGTGCCAGCAGTTATACCGGGACAGCCACCGGGGAGCTGTTTTTT. This translates into CASSYTGTATGELFF.

V and J are TRBV4-1 and TRBJ1-1; no clear D gene. Trimming cost V 2 bases and J 0 bases, with 13 bases left between them. CDR1 and CDR2 from the germline V gene are MGHRA and YSYEKL. The CDR3 runs to 16 residues. CDR3 bases: TGCGCCAGCAGCCAACCCTCGACACCCGTGAACACTGAAGCTTTCTTT. As protein: CASSQPSTPVNTEAFF.

V gene TRBV5-1 combines with J gene TRBJ2-7, with 11 bases identical to TRBD2. With 2 bases clipped from V and 3 bases from J, the junction kept 10 bases outside the gene matches. The germline V gene encodes CDR1 SGHRS and CDR2 YFSETQ. The length of the CDR3 is 17 residues. CDR3 coding DNA: TGCGCCAGCAGCTTTGGGACAACTAGCGGGAGTCTCTACGAGCAGTACTTC. It specifies CASSFGTTSGSLYEQYF.

CDR3 nucleotide sequence: TGCAGCGTTCGTGTCGGGAGCTCCTACGAGCAGTACTTC. This sequence encodes CSVRVGSSYEQYF. The V gene is TRBV29-1, the J gene TRBJ2-7; a possible D gene is TRBD2 (6 bases). Germline CDR1 SQVTM, CDR2 ANQGSEA. This CDR3 contains 13 residues. The V end was cut by 5 bases, the J end by 0 bases, with 11 bases between.

The rearrangement uses TRBV11-3 and TRBJ2-3, with 8 nucleotides matching TRBD2. The J segment lost 1 base and the V segment lost 3 bases, leaving 6 bases of the junction unmatched. The CDR3 sequence is 16 residues long. Germline CDR1 reads SGHNT; CDR2 reads YENEEA. The CDR3 coding sequence is TGTGCCAGCAGCTTGCGTCAAGCGGGAGGCACAGATACGCAGTATTTT. This encodes CASSLRQAGGTDTQYF.